This TCR beta chain was sequenced during a study of T cell responses to AZD1222 COVID-19 vaccine. Sequencing was performed with immunoSEQ multiplex PCR; in TCRdb, only in-frame clones are kept and a portion is missing. The sample lists around 99,000 clones, over 75% occurring once. The CDR3 length is 14 residues. Losses at the gene ends were 6 bases for V and 0 bases for J; bases not matched to a gene: 5. The germline V gene encodes CDR1 ENHRY and CDR2 SYGVKD. The chain uses TRBV10-3 and TRBJ2-7; 7 nucleotides match TRBD2. The sample in question was peripheral blood, obtained 28 days after the second AZD1222 dose. This sequence originates from an adult who received the AZD1222 COVID-19 vaccine. The CDR3 sequence: CAISSGTTSYEQYF. CDR3 DNA: TGTGCCATCAGCTCCGGGACTACCTCCTACGAGCAGTACTTC.